The 30 T cell receptor beta chains in this list originate from one sample, sequenced in a study. Treg sorting used a CD4+CD25+CD127-/low gate. TCRdb ran MiXCR on the 5' RACE reads and lists one entry per CDR3 protein. In the table there are around 34,000 distinct CDR3 sequences, 25% to 30% of which are singletons. The sequencing sample was made of tumor-infiltrating Tregs sorted from the breast tumor. These receptors all come from a female donor with breast cancer.

This clonotype was found many times. The chain carries TRBV29-1 and TRBJ2-1; TRBD2 matches 10 bases. The CDR3 sequence is 14 residues long. The germline V gene encodes CDR1 SQVTM and CDR2 ANQGSEA. V shed 6 bases, J shed 7 bases, and the junction held 9 bases outside the gene matches. The DNA of the CDR3 is TGCAGCGTCAGGACTAGCGGAGGGGGTAATGAGCAGTTCTTC. Translation gives CSVRTSGGGNEQFF.

This clonotype is medium-sized by share. This rearrangement joins TRBV6-5 to TRBJ2-7, with 13 nucleotides matching TRBD2. Unmatched junction bases numbered 8, after V lost 4 bases and J lost 5 bases. The CDR3 covers 16 residues. Germline CDR1 MNHEY, CDR2 SVGAGI. CDR3 DNA sequence: TGTGCCAGCAGTTCGGGACTAGCGGGATGGTCCCACGAGCAGTACTTC. Translating gives CASSSGLAGWSHEQYF.

This clonotype was found many times. This CDR3 reads CASSYPGGGSHHIGYTF. The CDR3 DNA reads TGTGCCAGCAGTTACCCCGGAGGGGGATCCCATCATATTGGCTACACCTTC. The gene calls are TRBV6-2 or TRBV6-3 and TRBJ1-2, with D tentatively TRBD1 (6 bases). The CDR3 covers 17 residues. Per germline, CDR1 MNHEY and CDR2 SVGEGT. V was trimmed by 2 bases and J by 7 bases, leaving 23 bases between them.

This clonotype was found a few times. The CDR3 sequence: CASRSRTGRKGDEQYF. The CDR3 bases are TGTGCCAGCAGGTCAAGGACTGGGAGAAAAGGAGACGAGCAGTACTTC. V gene TRBV6-1 combines with J gene TRBJ2-7, with D maybe TRBD2 (5 bases). This CDR3 spans 16 amino acids. Germline CDR1 reads MNHNS; CDR2 reads SASEGT. V was cut by 6 bases and J by 5 bases, with 23 bases left in between.

The chain combines TRBV5-1 with TRBJ2-3; tentative D call: TRBD2 (6 bases). The length of the CDR3 is 16 residues. Germline CDR1 is SGHRS and CDR2 is YFSETQ. V was pared by 3 bases and J by 1 base, with 15 bases between. In nucleotides, the CDR3 is TGCGCCAGCAGCTCCCGGGACTCTAGGGGCACAGATACGCAGTATTTT. This codes for CASSSRDSRGTDTQYF. The variable domain in full, completed from reference TRBV5-1 and TRBJ2-3, reads KAGVTQTPRYLIKTRGQQVTLSCSPISGHRSVSWYQQTPGQGLQFLFEYFSETQRNKGNFPGRFSGRQFSNSRSEMNVSTLELGDSALYLCASSSRDSRGTDTQYFGPGTRLTVL.

This clonotype was found many times. This chain uses TRBV20-1 with TRBJ2-3; 7 nucleotides agree with TRBD1. The CDR3 spans 14 residues. Germline lookup yields CDR1 DFQATT and CDR2 SNEGSKA (reference sequence). The junction had 4 bases not matched to a gene; V was cut back by 2 bases and J by 2 bases. CDR3 coding DNA: TGCAGTGCTAGAAGACAGGGAACCACAGATACGCAGTATTTT. It encodes CSARRQGTTDTQYF.

A remark on this clonotype: Being one base from a much bigger clone, this may be a read error. The rearrangement uses TRBV9 and TRBJ1-3; 7 bases are a match to TRBD1. This CDR3 is 15 amino acids long. Germline trimming cut 1 base from V and 4 bases from J; bases unmatched to any gene: 5. CDR1 is SGDLS, CDR2 YYNGEE, per germline. The CDR3 bases are TGTGCCAGCAGCGTAAAAACGACAGGGGGAAACACCATATATTTT. Translation gives CASSVKTTGGNTIYF.

The rearrangement uses TRBV6-1 and TRBJ2-1; D ambiguous. The V gene's germline CDR1 is MNHNS and CDR2 SASEGT. The CDR3 sequence is 14 residues long. With 8 bases removed from V and 4 bases from J, the gap between germline ends came to 15 bases. The DNA of the CDR3 is TGTGCCAGCGACCCCGACACTGTGTACAATGAGCAGTTCTTC. Its protein product is CASDPDTVYNEQFF.

The J gene is TRBJ2-1, the V gene TRBV20-1, with 12 bases that match TRBD2. The CDR3 is 14 amino acids. Per the germline V gene, CDR1 is DFQATT and CDR2 is SNEGSKA (reference sequence). V was pared by 3 bases and J by 10 bases, with 7 bases of the junction left unmatched. CDR3 region: CSARSSGRGSEQFF. The CDR3 region has the DNA TGCAGTGCTAGGTCTAGCGGGAGGGGAAGCGAGCAGTTCTTC.

This chain joins TRBV6-2 or TRBV6-3 and TRBJ2-1; TRBD2 matches 7 bases. Germline V CDR1 and CDR2: MNHEY, SVGEGT. This CDR3 spans 15 amino acids. V was clipped by 7 bases and J by 5 bases; unmatched bases: 11. The CDR3, as DNA: TGTGCCAGCATGTCCGGCGCGGGAGCTAACAATGAGCAGTTCTTC. It specifies CASMSGAGANNEQFF.

The sample holds a few counts of this clonotype. This rearrangement joins TRBV14 to TRBJ2-7; D perhaps matches TRBD2 (6 bases). Deletions cut 4 bases from V and 10 bases from J, with 17 bases between. The CDR3 is 13 amino acids. Germline V gene data show CDR1 as SGHDN and CDR2 as FVKESK. The CDR3 DNA reads as TGTGCCAGCAGCCCTGGGACCGGGCGGGGCCAGTACTTC. Its translation: CASSPGTGRGQYF.

Comment on this clonotype: A much larger clone lies one base from this, so it may be a read error. V and J are TRBV29-1 and TRBJ1-2; D is possibly TRBD1 (6 bases). CDR1 is SQVTM and CDR2 is ANQGSEA in the germline V gene. The CDR3 loop spans 13 amino acids. The CDR3 coding sequence is TGCAGCGTGGGGGCCAACGACGCCTATGGCCACACCTTC. Its translation is CSVGANDAYGHTF.

The table lists this clonotype with many counts. The chain joins TRBV12-3 or TRBV12-4 to TRBJ1-1; D gene unclear. This CDR3 has 14 amino acids. V was pared by 4 bases and J by 1 base, with 10 bases between. CDR3: CASSSPTQNTEAFF. The CDR3 DNA follows: TGTGCCAGCAGTTCCCCCACACAGAACACTGAAGCTTTCTTT.

The sample holds one count of this clonotype. This may stem from a read error, because a much larger clone lies one nucleotide away. This chain links TRBV9 with TRBJ1-3; D unclear. Germline V gene lookup returns CDR1 SGDLS and CDR2 YYNGEE. V gave up 2 bases and J gave up 2 bases, with 11 bases separating them. This CDR3 is 15 amino acids long. For the CDR3, the DNA is TGTGCCAGCAGCGTCGGCGCTTATACTGGAAACACCATATATTTT. Protein: CASSVGAYTGNTIYF.

Of note for this clonotype: A much larger clone differs by one base, so this may be a read error. V and J are TRBV24-1 and TRBJ2-1; D might be TRBD1 or TRBD2, each matching 5 bases. This CDR3 is built from 16 residues. The V end lost 9 bases, the J end lost 3 bases, and 20 bases lay between the germline ends. Germline lookup yields CDR1 KGHDR and CDR2 SFDVKD. The CDR3 DNA reads TGTGCCACCCGTGGTCGGGGACGGTCGAACTACAATGAGCAGTTCTTC. Protein product: CATRGRGRSNYNEQFF.

CDR3 nucleotides: TGTGCCAGCAGCTTGTCGGCGGTTGACACAGATACGCAGTATTTT. Translated, it gives CASSLSAVDTDTQYF. This chain uses TRBV7-2 with TRBJ2-3; D call uncertain. The CDR3 consists of 15 residues. Germline CDR1 and CDR2: SGHTA and FQGNSA. The V end lost 3 bases, the J end lost 2 bases, and 12 bases lay between the germline ends.

About this clonotype itself: The CDR3 does not end in the conserved phenylalanine or tryptophan, so this is likely a read error. This chain links TRBV25-1 with TRBJ2-7; possible D gene TRBD1, 5 bases. This CDR3 spans 15 amino acids. Trimming took off 2 bases at V and 2 bases at J, with 13 bases between the two ends. Germline lookup yields CDR1 MGHDK and CDR2 SYGVNS. The DNA for the CDR3 is TGTGCCAGCAGTGAAGACAGACTTGTTCCCTACGAGCAGTACCTC. Its translation: CASSEDRLVPYEQYL.

This clonotype has more than one count but fewer than ten. The chain joins TRBV20-1 to TRBJ1-2, with a tentative D call TRBD1 (6 bases). Germline V gene sequence: CDR1 DFQATT, CDR2 SNEGSKA (reference sequence). The CDR3 has 12 residues. Trimming removed 6 bases from V and 10 bases from J, with 18 bases in between. The CDR3 nucleotides are TGCAGTGCCACGCCGACTGGACAGTACTACACCTTC. It codes for CSATPTGQYYTF.

This clonotype turned up a few times. The chain joins TRBV7-3 to TRBJ2-1, with 8 nucleotides matching TRBD2. The CDR3 has 18 amino acids. Germline V lookup: CDR1 SGHTA, CDR2 FQGTGA. J lost 0 bases, V lost 5 bases, and 12 bases had no gene match. The CDR3 is CASSPYPPSGSSYNEQFF. The DNA of the CDR3 is TGTGCCAGCAGCCCCTACCCCCCCAGCGGGAGCTCCTACAATGAGCAGTTCTTC. Based on the CDR3 plus reference TRBV7-3 and TRBJ2-1, the full variable domain is GAGVSQTPSNKVTEKGKYVELRCDPISGHTALYWYRQSLGQGPEFLIYFQGTGAADDSGLPNDRFFAVRPEGSVSTLKIQRTERGDSAVYLCASSPYPPSGSSYNEQFFGPGTRLTVL.

With respect to this clonotype: A read error is possible here, since a much larger clone lies one base away. This chain uses TRBV27 with TRBJ2-1; 9 positions match TRBD2. V trimming: 8 bases; J trimming: 2 bases; junction bases outside the gene matches: 13. CDR1 is MNHEY, CDR2 SMNVEV, per germline (reference sequence). CDR3 length: 17 residues. Here the CDR3 reads CASRGLARAETYNEQFF. CDR3 DNA: TGTGCCAGCCGTGGACTAGCGAGAGCAGAAACCTACAATGAGCAGTTCTTC.

The chain uses TRBV7-9 and TRBJ1-1; D unresolved. Germline-derived CDR1 and CDR2 are SEHNR and FQNEAQ (reference sequence). This CDR3 is 12 amino acids long. V was pared by 6 bases and J by 4 bases, with 9 bases between. CDR3 DNA: TGTGCCAGCAGTACAGCCCCCACTGAAGCTTTCTTT. Residues: CASSTAPTEAFF.

In this sample, this clonotype turned up many times. V is TRBV7-2 and J is TRBJ2-7, with D perhaps TRBD1 (6 bases). Trimming removed 5 bases at V and 2 bases at J, with 16 bases between. The germline V gene has CDR1 SGHTA and CDR2 FQGNSA. This CDR3 region has 15 residues. CDR3 amino acids: CASSPAAQGPYEQYF. In nucleotides, the CDR3 is TGTGCCAGCAGCCCCGCGGCACAGGGCCCCTACGAGCAGTACTTC.

This clonotype was seen at least ten times. The rearrangement links TRBV5-1 to TRBJ2-1; D call uncertain. The CDR3 extends over 12 amino acids. V was shortened by 0 bases and J by 7 bases, with 5 bases between the two germline ends. The germline V gene has CDR1 SGHRS and CDR2 YFSETQ. The CDR3 sequence is CASSLALNEQFF. Here the CDR3 DNA reads TGCGCCAGCAGCTTGGCCCTTAATGAGCAGTTCTTC.

This clonotype was counted at least ten times. The chain recombines TRBV18 with TRBJ1-2; weak D call: TRBD1 (5 bases). The germline V and J ends were trimmed by 4 bases and 7 bases, with 16 bases remaining between them. This CDR3 has 14 amino acids. Per germline, CDR1 KGHSH and CDR2 LQKENI. The CDR3 nucleotides read TGTGCCAGCTCACGGGGCAAAGAGGTGTCTGGCTACACCTTC. The encoded protein is CASSRGKEVSGYTF.

As to this clonotype: This may stem from a read error, because a much larger clone lies one nucleotide away. The genes are TRBV5-1 and TRBJ1-2, with a tentative D call TRBD1 (5 bases). CDR1 SGHRS and CDR2 YFSETQ come from the germline V gene. The CDR3 length is 13 residues. With 2 bases removed from V and 4 bases from J, the gap between germline ends came to 9 bases. The CDR3 loop reads CASSFRGTYGYTF. The CDR3 coding sequence is TGCGCCAGCAGCTTCCGGGGCACCTATGGCTACACCTTC.

This clonotype was counted many times. This sequence joins TRBV24-1 and TRBJ2-1; the D gene is possibly TRBD2 (6 bases). V shed 6 bases and J shed 1 base, with 15 bases lying between them. In germline, CDR1 is KGHDR, CDR2 SFDVKD. The CDR3 extends over 16 amino acids. CDR3 DNA: TGTGCCACCAGTCCTTCTCTAGCGTTTTCCTACAATGAGCAGTTCTTC. Translating gives CATSPSLAFSYNEQFF.

This clonotype was detected many times. The genes are TRBV12-3 or TRBV12-4 and TRBJ2-7; perhaps TRBD2 as D (6 bases). The CDR3 covers 15 residues. Trimming stripped 0 bases from V and 6 bases from J, with 15 bases between. CDR3 protein: CASSLAWGGAPEQYF. The CDR3 DNA reads as TGTGCCAGCAGTTTAGCGTGGGGAGGAGCTCCCGAGCAGTACTTC.

This clonotype was detected a few times. CDR3 in amino acids: CATSDPTTPDNEQFF. CDR3 coding DNA: TGTGCCACCAGTGACCCCACGACCCCTGACAATGAGCAGTTCTTC. The rearrangement links TRBV24-1 to TRBJ2-1, with D hard to call. This CDR3 is 15 amino acids long. V dropped 4 bases and J dropped 5 bases, with 14 bases sitting between them. Germline CDR1 is KGHDR and CDR2 is SFDVKD.

This clonotype was seen more than once but under ten times. The junction does not match germline at one end; this may be a read error. The chain recombines TRBV10-1 with TRBJ2-1; D not resolved. Germline V CDR1 and CDR2: WNHNN, SYGVQD (reference sequence). The CDR3 is made up of 15 amino acids. DNA for the CDR3: TGCGCCAGCGGTGATTTCATGGGTCGGACGGATGAGCAGTTCTTC. It translates to CASGDFMGRTDEQFF.

There are many counts of this clonotype. This chain connects TRBV29-1 to TRBJ2-3, with D uncertain. The CDR3 is made up of 13 amino acids. The germline gives CDR1 SQVTM, CDR2 ANQGSEA. Trimming took off 3 bases at V and 0 bases at J, with 7 bases between the two ends. CDR3 loop: CSVDSDSTDTQYF. The CDR3 coding sequence is TGCAGCGTTGACTCCGATAGCACAGATACGCAGTATTTT.